The T cell receptor (beta chain) under discussion was sequenced for a study of response to subunit inactivated influenza vaccine. Trimming removed 7 bases from V and 5 bases from J; junction bases left unmatched: 11. This CDR3 has 16 amino acids. TCRdb ran MiXCR on the RT-PCR reads and lists one entry per CDR3 protein. Of 610,000 or so distinct CDR3 sequences listed, about 15% are singletons. Sequenced here: PBMCs from blood, sampled 11 to 12 days after vaccination. The chain combines TRBV12-3 or TRBV12-4 with TRBJ2-1; 10 bases fit TRBD1. The sequence was collected from a man aged 50 to 60 who received an inactivated influenza vaccine. CDR3 coding DNA: TGTGCCAGCACCAATAGACAGGGGGCGCGGAACAATGAGCAGTTCTTC. Translated: CASTNRQGARNNEQFF.